The 8 T cell receptor beta chains listed next were all sequenced from one sample in a study of blood T cell repertoires in COVID-19. The repertoire was sequenced with immunoSEQ multiplex PCR; TCRdb's copy has only in-frame clones and lacks some. The sample carries roughly 66,000 clones, 91% recorded once. The sample was peripheral blood. These receptors all come from a human donor in a cohort sampled during active COVID-19.

The V and J genes are TRBV18 and TRBJ1-5; D remains ambiguous. The CDR3 consists of 13 residues. CDR1 is KGHSH and CDR2 is LQKENI in the germline V gene. The V end lost 2 bases, the J end lost 9 bases, and 11 bases lay between the germline ends. The CDR3 loop reads CASSPDRRGPQHF. The DNA for the CDR3 is TGTGCCAGCTCACCAGACCGGCGAGGGCCCCAGCATTTT.

The chain combines TRBV7-2 with TRBJ2-1, with a weak D call TRBD2 (6 bases). The CDR3 contains 12 residues. The germline V and J ends were trimmed by 0 bases and 15 bases, with 12 bases remaining between them. The germline V gene encodes CDR1 SGHTA and CDR2 FQGNSA. CDR3 loop: CASSLATGTVFF. Here the CDR3 DNA reads TGTGCCAGCAGCTTAGCGACCGGGACTGTGTTCTTC.

This rearrangement joins TRBV23-1 to TRBJ2-2, with 10 positions matching TRBD1. TRBV23-1 is sorted into the ORF group, with uncertain function. J gave up 7 bases and V 5 bases, and 10 bases lay outside the gene matches. This CDR3 is built from 16 residues. CDR3 protein: CASSKMTGGDVGELFF. In DNA, the CDR3 is TGCGCCAGCAGTAAAATGACAGGGGGCGATGTCGGGGAGCTGTTTTTT.

V gene TRBV5-4 combines with J gene TRBJ2-3; the D gene is possibly TRBD2 (6 bases). The CDR3 is made up of 16 amino acids. V lost 0 bases and J lost 8, with 19 bases in between. Looked up from germline, CDR1 is SGHNT and CDR2 is YYREEE (reference sequence). The CDR3 sequence: CASSLATSLKPGTQYF. CDR3 DNA: TGTGCCAGCAGCTTGGCGACTAGTTTAAAGCCGGGTACGCAGTATTTT.

V is TRBV10-3 and J is TRBJ2-3, with 10 bases lining up with TRBD2. The CDR3 covers 15 residues. The trim removed 6 bases at V and 3 bases at J, leaving 6 bases unmatched. Germline V gene lookup returns CDR1 ENHRY and CDR2 SYGVKD. The chain's CDR3 is CAISLSGGPTDTQYF. The CDR3 region has the DNA TGTGCCATCAGCCTTAGCGGGGGGCCTACAGATACGCAGTATTTT.

This clone has just one count. The chain combines TRBV3-1 (or the pseudogene TRBV3-2) with TRBJ2-7, with 13 bases matching TRBD2. Germline values: CDR1 LGHDT, CDR2 YNNKEL (reference sequence). V lost 0 bases to trimming and J lost 3 bases; unmatched junction nucleotides: 11. CDR3 length: 19 residues. The chain's CDR3 is CASSQDRTSGGPLYYEQYF. The CDR3 DNA sequence: TGTGCCAGCAGCCAAGATCGGACTAGCGGGGGTCCCTTATACTACGAGCAGTACTTC.

The rearrangement links TRBV7-9 to TRBJ1-2; TRBD1 is a possible D gene (5 bases). The CDR3 sequence is 13 residues long. The ends were cut back, 5 bases at V and 2 bases at J, with 9 bases in the middle. Germline loops: CDR1 SEHNR, CDR2 FQNEAQ (reference sequence). The CDR3: CASSQTGNYGYTF. CDR3 nucleotides: TGTGCCAGCAGCCAAACAGGAAACTATGGCTACACCTTC.

The rearrangement joins TRBV28 to TRBJ2-7; 13 positions agree with TRBD2. CDR1 and CDR2 (germline): MDHEN, SYDVKM. This CDR3 region has 14 residues. The CDR3 sequence: CAAGTSGISYEQYF. DNA for the CDR3: TGTGCTGCCGGGACTAGCGGGATTTCCTACGAGCAGTACTTC.